These T cell receptor beta chains were read from a single sample in a study of blood T cell repertoires in COVID-19. The assay was immunoSEQ multiplex PCR, and TCRdb's table has in-frame clones only and misses some. The repertoire holds about 53,000 clones, with about 86% as singletons. The sequenced material came from peripheral blood. These receptors were obtained from a man in his fifties with acute or convalescent COVID-19. Both conserved end residues are part of each CDR3. A D gene is named only where the DNA matches it firmly. The listing skips clone size in some rows; elsewhere it reads once, few, many or a size class.

V	size	D	J	DNA	CDR3
TRBV6-5	NA	NA	TRBJ1-3	TGTGCCAGCAAAATAGTCTCTGGAAACACCATATATTTT	CASKIVSGNTIYF
TRBV6-1	NA	TRBD2	TRBJ2-4	TGTGCCAGCAGCCTAGCGGGAGGGCCCGGAAACATTCAGTACTTC	CASSLAGGPGNIQYF
TRBV7-2	NA	TRBD2	TRBJ2-7	TGTGCCAGCAGCTCGGGACTAAAGAACTACGAGCAGTACTTC	CASSSGLKNYEQYF
TRBV30	NA	TRBD2	TRBJ2-1	TGTGCCTGGAGTGTACTAGCGGGGCTCCAGGAGCAGTTCTTC	CAWSVLAGLQEQFF
TRBV11-3	once	TRBD1	TRBJ2-3	TGTGCCAGTACCGGGACAGGGAGAGATACGCAGTATTTT	CASTGTGRDTQYF
TRBV9	NA	TRBD2	TRBJ2-7	TGTGCCAGCAGCGTCGGGGAGGGGAGCTCCTACGAGCAGTACTTC	CASSVGEGSSYEQYF
TRBV6-1	NA	TRBD1	TRBJ1-6	TGTGCCAGCAGTGAACGGACAGGGGTCGTCTCACCCCTCCACTTT	CASSERTGVVSPLHF
TRBV12-5	NA	NA	TRBJ1-5	TGTGCTAGTCGAGTCCAGGGAAATCAGCCCCAGCATTTT	CASRVQGNQPQHF
TRBV11-3	NA	TRBD1	TRBJ2-1	TGTGCCAGCAGGTTTACAGGGGGCAATGAGCAGTTCTTC	CASRFTGGNEQFF
TRBV5-1	NA	TRBD1	TRBJ1-2	TGCGCCAGCAGCCTAGAGACAGGGGACCGGGATGGCCACACCTTC	CASSLETGDRDGHTF
TRBV5-4	NA	TRBD1	TRBJ1-3	TGTGCCAGCAGCTCCATGGCGACAGGGACTGGAAACACCATATATTTT	CASSSMATGTGNTIYF
TRBV21-1	NA	NA	TRBJ1-1	TGTGCCAGCAGCAAAAAAGGGGCAGGACAGTACACTGAAGCTTTCTTT	CASSKKGAGQYTEAFF
TRBV13	NA	TRBD1	TRBJ1-2	TGTGCCAGCAGCTTGCCAGGCTTCGACAGGGATGGCTACACCTTC	CASSLPGFDRDGYTF
TRBV10-1	NA	NA	TRBJ1-1	TGCGCCAGCAGCTACGACTCCCGGGGGGAAGCTTTCTTT	CASSYDSRGEAFF
TRBV5-1	once	NA	TRBJ1-5	TGCGCCAGCAGCTTGAGCAGCAATCAGCCCCAGCATTTT	CASSLSSNQPQHF
TRBV10-3	NA	TRBD2	TRBJ2-1	TGTGCCATCAGTGAGCGACTAGCGGGGGGGAACTCCTACAATGAGCAGTTCTTC	CAISERLAGGNSYNEQFF
TRBV28	NA	NA	TRBJ1-1	TGTGCCAGCACCGACCTAGGGGAGGACACTGAAGCTTTCTTT	CASTDLGEDTEAFF
TRBV5-8	NA	TRBD2	TRBJ2-4	TGTGCCAGCTGGATGACTAGCGGGAGGGCCAGGGACATTCAGTACTTC	CASWMTSGRARDIQYF
TRBV21-1	NA	NA	TRBJ1-6	TGTGCCCCGGAGGGGATTAGTTCACCCCTCCACTTT	CAPEGISSPLHF
TRBV7-3	NA	NA	TRBJ2-7	TGTGCCAGCAGCTCAAGGGAGGCTAGCGAGCAGTACTTC	CASSSREASEQYF
TRBV10-1	NA	TRBD1	TRBJ2-3	TGCGCCAGCAGTGCCCAGGGGGTGGATACGCAGTATTTT	CASSAQGVDTQYF
TRBV5-1	NA	TRBD2	TRBJ2-1	TGCGCCAGCAGCGGACTAGCGGGAGTCAATGAGCAGTTCTTC	CASSGLAGVNEQFF
TRBV5-1	NA	TRBD2	TRBJ2-3	TGCGCCAGCAGCACCAGCGGGGGGGCGGGTTTGCGGCAGTATTTT	CASSTSGGAGLRQYF
TRBV10-1	NA	TRBD1	TRBJ2-7	TGCGCCAGCAGTCCCGGGGCAGGGGGCTACGAGCAGTACTTC	CASSPGAGGYEQYF
TRBV21-1	NA	NA	TRBJ2-7	TGTGCCAGCAGCCTCGGCCGGGGTTCCTACGAGCAGTACTTC	CASSLGRGSYEQYF